One sample yielded the 25 T cell receptor beta chains listed below, sequenced in a study of blood T cells in healthy people across ages. A second PCR, run for roughly 6 to 11 cycles, used a sample-barcoded 5' primer plus a J-beta primer mix. MiXCR, run by TCRdb on the 5' RACE reads, gives a single entry per CDR3 protein. The sample yields 850,000 to 950,000 distinct CDR3 sequences, under 35% seen once. What was sequenced was blood. These TCRs come from a woman over 75 in good health.

This clonotype was seen just once. The chain has TRBV19 and TRBJ2-3; D unresolved. Germline assignment: CDR1 LNHDA and CDR2 SQIVND (reference sequence). Deletions cut 6 bases from V and 5 bases from J, with 12 bases between. The CDR3 runs to 13 residues. The CDR3 reads CASSFTTGDTQYF. CDR3 DNA: TGTGCCAGTAGCTTTACGACTGGAGATACGCAGTATTTT.

The chain uses TRBV12-3 or TRBV12-4 and TRBJ1-1; unclear D gene. CDR3 size: 14 residues. The V end lost 1 base, the J end lost 5 bases, and 11 bases lay between the germline ends. CDR3 sequence reads: CASSLGPGMTEAFF. The CDR3 DNA follows: TGTGCCAGCAGTTTAGGTCCGGGGATGACTGAAGCTTTCTTT.

The chain employs TRBV7-2 and TRBJ2-1, with 14 nucleotides matching TRBD2. V dropped 0 bases and J dropped 9; count of bases not matched to a gene: 4. Per the germline V gene, CDR1 is SGHTA and CDR2 is FQGNSA. This CDR3 is built from 16 residues. CDR3 coding DNA: TGTGCCAGCAGCTTAGCGGGACTAGCGGGAGTAACTGAGCAGTTCTTC. As protein: CASSLAGLAGVTEQFF.

In this sample, this clonotype turned up many times. The chain is built from TRBV12-3 or TRBV12-4 and TRBJ1-6; D is perhaps TRBD1 (5 bases). V was pared by 5 bases and J by 0 bases, with 11 bases between. The CDR3 contains 16 residues. The CDR3 protein is CASSKGLNSYNSPLHF. The CDR3 coding sequence is TGTGCCAGCAGTAAGGGACTGAACTCCTATAATTCACCCCTCCACTTT.

As regards this clonotype: A much more abundant neighbour one base away suggests this may be a read error. In nucleotides, the CDR3 is TGTGCCAGCAGCGCCCCGCGGACAGCCGACACAGATACGCAGTATTTT. Amino acid sequence: CASSAPRTADTDTQYF. V is TRBV9 and J is TRBJ2-3; the D gene is possibly TRBD1 (6 bases). Trimming took off 3 bases at V and 2 bases at J, with 16 bases between the two ends. Germline CDR1 is SGDLS and CDR2 is YYNGEE. CDR3 size: 16 residues.

This chain joins TRBV20-1 and TRBJ2-4; 12 bases align to TRBD2. The DNA matches TRBJ2-7 better at its end, which makes the J call doubtful. CDR1 DFQATT and CDR2 SNEGSKA come from the germline V gene (reference sequence). The CDR3 is 15 amino acids. The chain's CDR3 is CSARSLAGGPYEQYF. The CDR3 DNA follows: TGCAGTGCTAGAAGCCTAGCGGGGGGGCCCTACGAGCAGTACTTC.

The count of this clonotype is one. The chain couples TRBV7-2 to TRBJ1-3, with 7 bases aligning to TRBD1. Unmatched junction bases numbered 3, after V lost 5 bases and J lost 2 bases. Germline-derived CDR1 and CDR2 are SGHTA and FQGNSA. CDR3 length equals 14 residues. The CDR3 bases are TGTGCCAGCAGCACCGGGACAGCTGGAAACACCATATATTTT. Translated: CASSTGTAGNTIYF.

The gene calls are TRBV6-1 and TRBJ2-5; unclear D gene. The J call may be in error: the DNA end matches TRBJ2-7 better. This CDR3 comprises 13 residues. In germline, CDR1 is MNHNS, CDR2 SASEGT. The CDR3 is CASSDGRFDEQYF. In nucleotides, the CDR3 is TGTGCCAGCAGTGACGGCAGGTTCGACGAGCAGTACTTC.

This clonotype was counted ten times or more. J is TRBJ2-5 and V is TRBV20-1; D is undetermined. The CDR3 length is 13 residues. V dropped 3 bases and J dropped 5 bases, with 13 bases sitting between them. Germline CDR1 and CDR2: DFQATT and SNEGSKA (reference sequence). The CDR3 spells CSARYFVGETQYF. As DNA, the CDR3 is TGCAGTGCTAGGTATTTCGTTGGGGAGACCCAGTACTTC.

The chain recombines TRBV10-3 with TRBJ1-5, with D tentatively TRBD1 (5 bases). CDR1 and CDR2 from the germline V gene are ENHRY and SYGVKD. The germline V and J ends were trimmed by 6 bases and 4 bases, with 16 bases remaining between them. The CDR3 length is 15 residues. The CDR3 DNA follows: TGTGCCATCAGCAAGGGGACCTCGGGTAATCAGCCCCAGCATTTT. Amino acid sequence: CAISKGTSGNQPQHF.

This clonotype was picked up a small number of times. The genes are TRBV5-1 and TRBJ2-7, with 10 positions matching TRBD1. The CDR3 has 14 residues. Unmatched junction bases numbered 8, after V lost 6 bases and J lost 5 bases. Germline V gene data show CDR1 as SGHRS and CDR2 as YFSETQ. The CDR3 sequence is CASKEGGTGDEQYF. CDR3 sequence (DNA): TGCGCCAGCAAAGAGGGGGGGACAGGGGACGAGCAGTACTTC.

A note on this clonotype: This may come from a read error, since a much larger clone is one base off. The CDR3: CASSERSGTDTRYF. The CDR3 bases are TGTGCCAGCAGTGAAAGGTCAGGGACAGATACGCGGTATTTT. The rearrangement joins TRBV6-1 to TRBJ2-3; 7 nucleotides match TRBD1. Per germline, CDR1 MNHNS and CDR2 SASEGT. This CDR3 has 14 amino acids.

This clonotype showed up many times. The chain has TRBV27 and TRBJ2-3; 10 positions agree with TRBD1. This CDR3 comprises 15 residues. The germline CDR1 and CDR2 sequences are MNHEY and SMNVEV (reference sequence). V gave up 6 bases and J gave up 3 bases; unmatched junction bases: 6. The DNA for the CDR3 is TGTGCCAGCAGCATCCGGGACAGGGGAACAGATACGCAGTATTTT. As protein: CASSIRDRGTDTQYF.

This clonotype was seen a single time. The chain carries TRBV7-2 and TRBJ2-7, with D unclear. Between the trimmed V and J ends, which lost 1 base and 0 bases, there was a span of 10 bases. Germline V CDR1 and CDR2: SGHTA, FQGNSA. CDR3 size: 15 residues. CDR3 sequence (DNA): TGTGCCAGCAGCTTAGGGGCTTTGAGCTCCTACGAGCAGTACTTC. Protein sequence: CASSLGALSSYEQYF. Filled out from reference TRBV7-2 and TRBJ2-7, the complete variable domain reads GAGVSQSPSNKVTEKGKDVELRCDPISGHTALYWYRQSLGQGLEFLIYFQGNSAPDKSGLPSDRFSAERTGGSVSTLTIQRTQQEDSAVYLCASSLGALSSYEQYFGPGTRLTVT.

CDR3 protein: CSADSDRVAYNEQFF. CDR3 nucleotides: TGCAGTGCAGACTCCGACAGGGTCGCCTACAATGAGCAGTTCTTC. The gene calls are TRBV20-1 and TRBJ2-1; TRBD1 matches at 7 bases. V lost 6 bases, J lost 2 bases, and 10 bases stayed unmatched. The CDR3 covers 15 residues. The germline gives CDR1 DFQATT, CDR2 SNEGSKA (reference sequence).

This clonotype was detected a few times. V usage is TRBV2 and J usage is TRBJ1-1; D gene unclear. The germline V gene encodes CDR1 SNHLY and CDR2 FYNNEI. The CDR3 is 13 residues long. V gave up 4 bases and J gave up 7 bases, with 13 bases separating them. The CDR3 sequence is CASSGVQPIEAFF. The CDR3 coding sequence is TGTGCCAGCAGTGGAGTACAGCCGATTGAAGCTTTCTTT. Drawing the rest from reference TRBV2 and TRBJ1-1, the complete variable domain is EPEVTQTPSHQVTQMGQEVILRCVPISNHLYFYWYRQILGQKVEFLVSFYNNEISEKSEIFDDQFSVERPDGSNFTLKIRSTKLEDSAMYFCASSGVQPIEAFFGQGTRLTVV.

With regard to this clonotype: A single base separates this from a much larger clone, so it may be a read error. The chain couples TRBV11-2 to TRBJ1-2; D unclear. Trimming removed 1 base at V and 6 bases at J, with 18 bases between. Germline V gene data show CDR1 as SGHAT and CDR2 as FQNNGV. The CDR3 runs to 16 residues. The DNA of the CDR3 is TGTGCCAGCAGCTTAGGTGGTACAGAGGGCTGGCATGGCTACACCTTC. Its translation: CASSLGGTEGWHGYTF.

About this clonotype itself: Relative to the germline gene, one junction end is altered; a read error may explain this. The rearrangement joins TRBV5-1 to TRBJ2-6; 8 bases are a match to TRBD1. The CDR3 is 16 residues long. Germline V gives CDR1 SGHRS, CDR2 YFSETQ. This chain's CDR3 is CASSLTGDSGANVPTF. For the CDR3, the DNA is TGCGCCAGCAGTTTGACAGGGGACTCTGGGGCCAACGTCCCGACTTTC.

Many counts were recorded for this clonotype. This CDR3 reads CSAQRGATDTQYF. In DNA, the CDR3 is TGCAGCGCCCAGAGGGGAGCCACAGATACGCAGTATTTT. The V and J genes are TRBV29-1 and TRBJ2-3; TRBD1 or TRBD2 may be the D gene (5 bases each). The CDR3 has 13 amino acids. Trimming took 7 bases from V and 2 from J, leaving 13 bases between them. Germline V CDR1 and CDR2: SQVTM, ANQGSEA.

This clonotype has ten or more counts. V and J are TRBV28 and TRBJ2-1; TRBD2 might be the D (6 bases). V was clipped by 3 bases and J by 8 bases, with 14 bases between them. CDR1 is MDHEN, CDR2 SYDVKM, per germline. This CDR3 spans 14 amino acids. The chain's CDR3 is CASSFGGSIDEQFF. In DNA form, the CDR3 reads TGTGCCAGCAGTTTCGGGGGTTCAATTGATGAGCAGTTCTTC. The entire variable domain, with the rest obtained from reference TRBV28 and TRBJ2-1, is as follows: DVKVTQSSRYLVKRTGEKVFLECVQDMDHENMFWYRQDPGLGLRLIYFSYDVKMKEKGDIPEGYSVSREKKERFSLILESASTNQTSMYLCASSFGGSIDEQFFGPGTRLTVL.

This clonotype was seen a few times. The J gene is TRBJ2-2, the V gene TRBV6-6; 13 nucleotides agree with TRBD2. CDR1 and CDR2 from the germline V gene are MNHNY and SVGAGI (reference sequence). CDR3 size: 13 residues. Losses at the gene ends were 9 bases for V and 9 bases for J; bases not matched to a gene: 4. The CDR3 protein is CASGLAGARELFF. The CDR3 DNA follows: TGTGCCAGTGGACTAGCGGGGGCCCGGGAGCTGTTTTTT.

V and J are TRBV12-3 or TRBV12-4 and TRBJ2-1, with TRBD2 matching 9 bases. There are 15 residues in the CDR3. Unmatched junction bases numbered 6, after V lost 2 bases and J lost 7 bases. As DNA, the CDR3 is TGTGCCAGCAGTTTACTAGCGGGGCTCGGGAATGAGCAGTTCTTC. Translation: CASSLLAGLGNEQFF.

This clonotype was seen once. The chain uses TRBV2 and TRBJ1-5; D might be TRBD1 (5 bases). Germline V lookup: CDR1 SNHLY, CDR2 FYNNEI. Trimming stripped 10 bases from V and 3 bases from J, with 16 bases between. The CDR3 runs 14 residues. CDR3 in amino acids: CATRARETNQPQHF. The CDR3 DNA reads TGTGCCACCCGGGCCAGGGAGACCAATCAGCCCCAGCATTTT.

This clonotype occurred many times. The rearrangement uses TRBV6-6 and TRBJ2-7, with D maybe TRBD2 (7 bases). This CDR3 region has 15 residues. V lost 2 bases to trimming and J lost 3 bases, with 14 bases between them. Germline lookup yields CDR1 MNHNY and CDR2 SVGAGI (reference sequence). This CDR3 reads CASSYRGGKGYEQYF. CDR3 DNA sequence: TGTGCCAGCAGTTACAGGGGGGGGAAGGGCTACGAGCAGTACTTC.

In this sample, this clonotype turned up once. The V and J genes are TRBV12-3 or TRBV12-4 and TRBJ1-3; no definite D call. The V gene lost 6 bases and the J gene lost 5 bases, with 11 bases spanning the gap. The CDR3 runs 13 residues. The CDR3 region has the DNA TGTGCCAGCAGCCCCGACGGGAGAAACACCATATATTTT. Encoded protein: CASSPDGRNTIYF.